The entry that follows covers one TCR beta chain sequence. The antigen is undetermined. At one of its ends the junction is not consistent with the germline gene, which may arise from a read error. The sample is drawn from a study of T cell responses to AZD1222 COVID-19 vaccine. Study-wide results and caveats: The study found Spike-specific TCR breadth and depth rose after two AZD1222 doses. Just a handful of people given AZD1222 tested seropositive at baseline. Repertoires were sampled only after the peak T cell response.

Data came from immunoSEQ multiplex PCR; TCRdb stores just in-frame clones and leaves some out. Of roughly 91,000 clones listed, about 85% are singletons. The source is an adult in good health. The sequenced sample was peripheral blood, obtained on day 0 of AZD1222 vaccination.

The CDR3, as DNA: TGTGCCAGCAGCTTGGCAAAGTGGACTGAAGCTTTCTTT. Its protein product is CASSLAKWTEAFF. This rearrangement joins TRBV5-1 to TRBJ1-1, with no clear D. This CDR3 region has 13 residues. Germline values: CDR1 SGHRS, CDR2 YFSETQ. Supplemented by reference TRBV5-1 and TRBJ1-1, the full variable domain reads KAGVTQTPRYLIKTRGQQVTLSCSPISGHRSVSWYQQTPGQGLQFLFEYFSETQRNKGNFPGRFSGRQFSNSRSEMNVSTLELGDSALYLCASSLAKWTEAFFGQGTRLTVV.